This T cell receptor beta chain was recovered during a study of PD-1 blockade in classical Hodgkin lymphoma. Profiling relied on immunoSEQ multiplex PCR, and the TCRdb table lists in-frame clones only, not all of them. This sample carries around 21,000 clones, less than 80% of them seen once, and the ten largest clones take about a fifth. There are 13 residues in the CDR3. CDR1 KGHSH and CDR2 LQKENI come from the germline V gene. V lost 3 bases to trimming and J lost 6 bases, with 11 bases between them. Every patient relapsed after autologous stem cell transplantation, and brentuximab vedotin exposure varied.

The sample was peripheral blood mononuclear cells (PBMCs), taken at baseline. V usage is TRBV18 and J usage is TRBJ1-2; TRBD1 might be the D (5 bases). The clonotype was recovered from a human donor with classical Hodgkin lymphoma. CDR3 residues: CASSPGENHGYTF. The CDR3 region has the DNA TGTGCCAGCTCACCGGGGGAGAACCATGGCTACACCTTC.